A single sample gave rise to the 9 T cell receptor beta chains below, sequenced in a study of T cell changes during pregnancy in multiple sclerosis. TCRdb's table, derived via immunoSEQ multiplex PCR, lists solely in-frame clones and lacks some. In the table there are approximately 17,000 clones, approximately 95% of which are singletons. The source material was peripheral blood, sampled in the third trimester of pregnancy. The receptors shown here come from a female donor with multiple sclerosis, enrolled in a pregnancy study.

The chain is built from TRBV5-5 and TRBJ2-5; the D gene is possibly TRBD2 (5 bases). Germline V CDR1 and CDR2: SGHKS, YYEKEE (reference sequence). The CDR3 is 13 amino acids. V lost 4 bases and J lost 1, with 8 bases in between. The CDR3 protein is CASSARGQETQYF. The DNA for the CDR3 is TGTGCCAGCAGCGCCCGGGGCCAAGAGACCCAGTACTTC. Filled out from reference TRBV5-5 and TRBJ2-5, the complete variable domain reads DAGVTQSPTHLIKTRGQQVTLRCSPISGHKSVSWYQQVLGQGPQFIFQYYEKEERGRGNFPDRFSARQFPNYSSELNVNALLLGDSALYLCASSARGQETQYFGPGTRLLVL.

The V gene is TRBV7-7, the J gene TRBJ2-5; the D gene is possibly TRBD1 (5 bases). The V gene's germline CDR1 is SSHAT and CDR2 FNYEAQ (reference sequence). The ends were cut back, 4 bases at V and 3 bases at J, with 15 bases in the middle. The CDR3 length is 15 residues. CDR3 protein: CASSSKFDSEETQYF. The CDR3 nucleotides read TGTGCCAGCAGCTCGAAATTCGACAGCGAAGAGACCCAGTACTTC.

The rearrangement links TRBV7-9 to TRBJ2-3, with 8 bases that match TRBD1. There are 13 residues in the CDR3. Germline V lookup: CDR1 SEHNR, CDR2 FQNEAQ (reference sequence). V was clipped by 4 bases and J by 5 bases; unmatched bases: 2. The CDR3 coding sequence is TGTGCCAGCAGCTCCGACAGGGGAGATACGCAGTATTTT. Translating gives CASSSDRGDTQYF.

The chain combines TRBV15 with TRBJ1-2; 7 bases align to TRBD1. The V and J ends lost 1 base and 4 bases, in that order; junction bases with no gene match: 6. The CDR3 has 15 amino acids. Germline values: CDR1 LNHNV, CDR2 YYDKDF (reference sequence). The CDR3 loop is CATSRVGQASYGYTF. In nucleotides, the CDR3 is TGTGCCACCAGCAGAGTTGGACAGGCCTCCTATGGCTACACCTTC.

This clone showed up just once. The chain employs TRBV7-9 and TRBJ2-1, with 11 bases matching TRBD2. Germline trimming cut 2 bases from V and 2 bases from J; bases unmatched to any gene: 2. The CDR3 loop spans 16 amino acids. Germline-derived CDR1 and CDR2 are SEHNR and FQNEAQ (reference sequence). CDR3 amino acids: CASSLPGLAAYNEQFF. The CDR3 DNA reads as TGTGCCAGCAGCTTACCGGGACTAGCGGCCTACAATGAGCAGTTCTTC.

The chain links TRBV4-3 to TRBJ2-2; possibly TRBD1 for D (5 bases). Germline V gene data show CDR1 as LGHNA and CDR2 as YSLEER. The CDR3 has 17 residues. V shed 4 bases and J shed 7 bases, with 22 bases lying between them. CDR3 region: CASSLTGGRGNGGELFF. In nucleotides, the CDR3 is TGCGCCAGCAGCCTCACCGGCGGAAGGGGAAATGGCGGGGAGCTGTTTTTT.

The chain is built from TRBV9 and TRBJ2-7; TRBD1 is a possible D gene (6 bases). V dropped 4 bases and J dropped 3 bases, with 20 bases sitting between them. The CDR3 runs 16 residues. Germline values: CDR1 SGDLS, CDR2 YYNGEE. DNA of the CDR3: TGTGCCAGCAGCCCCCTCGGGACACCAACCTTCTACGAGCAGTACTTC. As protein: CASSPLGTPTFYEQYF.

The rearrangement links TRBV14 to TRBJ2-1; TRBD1 matches 8 bases. Germline lookup yields CDR1 SGHDN and CDR2 FVKESK. V was pared by 0 bases and J by 5 bases, with 6 bases of the junction left unmatched. The CDR3 spans 16 residues. The CDR3 protein is CASSQETGAYNNEQFF. CDR3 coding DNA: TGTGCCAGCAGCCAAGAGACAGGGGCTTACAACAATGAGCAGTTCTTC.

This clone was observed once. The chain links TRBV7-8 to TRBJ2-7; a weak D match, TRBD1 (5 bases). Germline assignment: CDR1 SGHVS and CDR2 FQNEAQ. Deletions cut 7 bases from V and 0 bases from J, with 16 bases between. This CDR3 contains 15 residues. The CDR3 DNA follows: TGTGCCAGCACCCCTAGGCGACAGAGCTCCTACGAGCAGTACTTC. This sequence encodes CASTPRRQSSYEQYF. Combining the CDR3 with reference TRBV7-8 and TRBJ2-7 gives the whole variable domain GAGVSQSPRYKVAKRGQDVALRCDPISGHVSLFWYQQALGQGPEFLTYFQNEAQLDKSGLPSDRFFAERPEGSVSTLKIQRTQQEDSAVYLCASTPRRQSSYEQYFGPGTRLTVT.